The text below deals with one T cell receptor (beta chain). Its antigen remains unknown. The data stem from a study of vaccination and CD4 T cells after COVID-19. Study summary: Nasal swab PCR detected SARS-CoV-2 in convalescent patients; about 10 had mild disease, one severe.

Cultured CD4+ T cell DNA underwent sequencing with the Oncomine TCR Beta short-read assay. TCRdb analysed the PCR reads with MiXCR anew, one entry per CDR3 protein. The top ten hold approximately 4.2% of the sample, which has 15,000 to 16,000 distinct CDR3 sequences, 73% seen once. Treatment denoted: roughly 11-day PBMC culture with coronavirus spike peptide pools or control peptides (ViraFEST assay). ViraFEST expanded antigen-specific T cells with peptide pools, then sequenced TCRs. Culture conditions combined around 2 million PBMCs per well with 9.5 to 10 IU/ml IL-2 and around 9.2 ug/ml peptide pools. The CDR3 is 12 amino acids. CDR1 is DFQATT and CDR2 is SNEGSKA in the germline V gene (reference sequence).

The sample was CD4+ T cells from blood, cultured in vitro. V and J are TRBV20-1 and TRBJ1-2, with a weak D call TRBD1 (5 bases). The sequence was collected from a human donor who had recovered from COVID-19. The CDR3 DNA sequence: TGCAGGGGACCGGGTGGAAACTATGGCTACACCTTC. Translation: CRGPGGNYGYTF.